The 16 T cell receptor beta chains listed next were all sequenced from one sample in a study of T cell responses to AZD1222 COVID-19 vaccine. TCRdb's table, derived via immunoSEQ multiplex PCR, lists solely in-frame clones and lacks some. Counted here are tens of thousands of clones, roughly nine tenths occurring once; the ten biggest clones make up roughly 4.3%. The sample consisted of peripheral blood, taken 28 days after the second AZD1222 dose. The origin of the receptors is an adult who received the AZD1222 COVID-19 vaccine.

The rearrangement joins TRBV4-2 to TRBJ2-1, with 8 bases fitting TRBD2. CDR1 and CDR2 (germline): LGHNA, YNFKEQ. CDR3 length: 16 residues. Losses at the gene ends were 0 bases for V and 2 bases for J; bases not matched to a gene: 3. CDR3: CASSQDGGLAYNEQFF. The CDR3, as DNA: TGTGCCAGCAGCCAAGACGGGGGACTAGCCTACAATGAGCAGTTCTTC.

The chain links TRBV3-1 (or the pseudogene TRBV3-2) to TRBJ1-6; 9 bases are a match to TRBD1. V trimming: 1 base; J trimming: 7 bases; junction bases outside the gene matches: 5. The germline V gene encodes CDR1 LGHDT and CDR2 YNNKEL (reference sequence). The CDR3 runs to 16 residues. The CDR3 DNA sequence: TGTGCCAGCAGCCAAGGCACAGGGGGCGCGAATTCACCCCTCCACTTT. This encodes CASSQGTGGANSPLHF.

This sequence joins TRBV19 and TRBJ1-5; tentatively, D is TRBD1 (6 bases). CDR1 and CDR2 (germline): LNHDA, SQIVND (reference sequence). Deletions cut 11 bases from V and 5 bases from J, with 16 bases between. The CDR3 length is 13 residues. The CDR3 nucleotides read TGTGCCGCGAGGCAGGGGCTCGATCAGCCCCAGCATTTT. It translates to CAARQGLDQPQHF.

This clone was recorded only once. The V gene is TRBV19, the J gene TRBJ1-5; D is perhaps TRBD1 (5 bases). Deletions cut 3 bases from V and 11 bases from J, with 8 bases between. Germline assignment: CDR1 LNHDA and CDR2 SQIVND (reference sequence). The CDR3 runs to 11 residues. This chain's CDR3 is CASSMGQTQHF. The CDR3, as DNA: TGTGCCAGTAGTATGGGGCAGACCCAGCATTTT.

The CDR3 sequence is CASSPRETSGRSPAQFF. For the CDR3, the DNA is TGTGCCAGCTCACCACGGGAGACTAGCGGTCGATCTCCGGCGCAGTTCTTC. The chain is built from TRBV18 and TRBJ2-1; 9 nucleotides align to TRBD2. The V and J ends lost 1 base and 12 bases, in that order; junction bases with no gene match: 16. Germline V gene data show CDR1 as KGHSH and CDR2 as LQKENI. This CDR3 is built from 17 residues.

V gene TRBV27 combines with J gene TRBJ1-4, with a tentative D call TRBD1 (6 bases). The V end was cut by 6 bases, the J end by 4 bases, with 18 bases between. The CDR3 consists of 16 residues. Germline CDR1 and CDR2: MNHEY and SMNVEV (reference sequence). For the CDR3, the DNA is TGTGCCAGCAGACCCCAGACAGGCCTCGGTAATGAAAAACTGTTTTTT. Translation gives CASRPQTGLGNEKLFF.

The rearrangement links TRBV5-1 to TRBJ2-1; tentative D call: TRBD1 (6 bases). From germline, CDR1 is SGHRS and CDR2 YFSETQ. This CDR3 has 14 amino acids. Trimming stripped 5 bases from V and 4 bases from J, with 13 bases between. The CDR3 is CASSRDRIYNEQFF. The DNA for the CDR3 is TGCGCCAGCAGTCGTGACAGGATATACAATGAGCAGTTCTTC.

Written as DNA, the CDR3 is TGTGCCAGCAGCCACGGGACTAGCGGGAGGGCCGAGGAGCTGTTTTTT. This codes for CASSHGTSGRAEELFF. The chain couples TRBV5-4 to TRBJ2-2, with 16 bases fitting TRBD2. Germline loops: CDR1 SGHNT, CDR2 YYREEE (reference sequence). The CDR3 sequence is 16 residues long. Trimming took 4 bases from V and 10 from J; bases not matched to a gene: 7.

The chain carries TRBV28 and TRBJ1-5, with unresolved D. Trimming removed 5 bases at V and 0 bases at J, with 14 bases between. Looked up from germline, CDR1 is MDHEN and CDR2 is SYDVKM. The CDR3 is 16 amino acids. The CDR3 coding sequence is TGTGCCAGCAGTCCTTTCGGACCGGGTAGCAATCAGCCCCAGCATTTT. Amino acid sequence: CASSPFGPGSNQPQHF. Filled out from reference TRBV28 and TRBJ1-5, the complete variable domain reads DVKVTQSSRYLVKRTGEKVFLECVQDMDHENMFWYRQDPGLGLRLIYFSYDVKMKEKGDIPEGYSVSREKKERFSLILESASTNQTSMYLCASSPFGPGSNQPQHFGDGTRLSIL.

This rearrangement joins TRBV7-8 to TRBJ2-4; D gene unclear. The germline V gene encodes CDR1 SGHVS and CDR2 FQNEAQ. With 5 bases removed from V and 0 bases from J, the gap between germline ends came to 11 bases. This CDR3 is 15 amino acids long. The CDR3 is CASSPEVLAKNIQYF. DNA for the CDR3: TGTGCCAGCAGCCCAGAGGTACTAGCCAAAAACATTCAGTACTTC. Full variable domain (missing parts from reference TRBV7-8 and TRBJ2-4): GAGVSQSPRYKVAKRGQDVALRCDPISGHVSLFWYQQALGQGPEFLTYFQNEAQLDKSGLPSDRFFAERPEGSVSTLKIQRTQQEDSAVYLCASSPEVLAKNIQYFGAGTRLSVL.

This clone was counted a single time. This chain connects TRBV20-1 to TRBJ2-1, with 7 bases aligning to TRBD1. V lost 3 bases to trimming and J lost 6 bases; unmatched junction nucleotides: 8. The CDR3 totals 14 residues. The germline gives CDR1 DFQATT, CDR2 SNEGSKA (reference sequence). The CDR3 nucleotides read TGCAGTGCTAGTGACAGGGTAGGGCTCAATGAGCAGTTCTTC. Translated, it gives CSASDRVGLNEQFF.

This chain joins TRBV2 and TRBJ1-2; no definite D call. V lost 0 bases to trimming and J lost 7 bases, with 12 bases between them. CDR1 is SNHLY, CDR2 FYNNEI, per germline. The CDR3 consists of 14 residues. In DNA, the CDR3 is TGTGCCAGCAGTGAAGCGGGGTCAGGCCGTGGCTACACCTTC. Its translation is CASSEAGSGRGYTF.

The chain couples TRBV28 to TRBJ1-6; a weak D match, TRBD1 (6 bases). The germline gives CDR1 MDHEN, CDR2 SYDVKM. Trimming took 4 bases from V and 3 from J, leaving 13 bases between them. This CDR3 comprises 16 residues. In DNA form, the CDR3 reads TGTGCCAGCAGTTCCGGGCGGACAGTCTATAATTCACCCCTCCACTTT. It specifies CASSSGRTVYNSPLHF.

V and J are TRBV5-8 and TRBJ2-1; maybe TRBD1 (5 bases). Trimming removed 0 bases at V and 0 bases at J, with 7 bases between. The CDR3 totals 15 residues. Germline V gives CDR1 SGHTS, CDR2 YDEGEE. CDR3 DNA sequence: TGTGCCAGCAGCTTGGACAGGAGCTCCTACAATGAGCAGTTCTTC. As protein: CASSLDRSSYNEQFF. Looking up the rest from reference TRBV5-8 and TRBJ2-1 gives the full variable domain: EAGVTQSPTHLIKTRGQQATLRCSPISGHTSVYWYQQALGLGLQFLLWYDEGEERNRGNFPPRFSGRQFPNYSSELNVNALELEDSALYLCASSLDRSSYNEQFFGPGTRLTVL.

Written as DNA, the CDR3 is TGTGCCACCAGCAGAGATATGTTGGGGAACTATGGCTACACCTTC. It yields the protein CATSRDMLGNYGYTF. The chain has TRBV15 and TRBJ1-2, with no clear D. V was clipped by 0 bases and J by 2 bases, with 10 bases between them. Germline V gives CDR1 LNHNV, CDR2 YYDKDF (reference sequence). The CDR3 totals 15 residues.

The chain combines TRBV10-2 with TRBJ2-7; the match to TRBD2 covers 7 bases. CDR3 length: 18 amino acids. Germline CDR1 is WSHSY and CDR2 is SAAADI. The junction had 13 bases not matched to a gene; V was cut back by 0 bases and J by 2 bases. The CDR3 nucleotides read TGCGCCAGCAGTGAGTCTTCCTGGAGGCGGGAGCGAACCTACGAGCAGTACTTC. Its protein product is CASSESSWRRERTYEQYF.